The rows below give T cell receptor beta chains drawn from one sample of a study of T cell changes during pregnancy in multiple sclerosis. The repertoire was sequenced with immunoSEQ multiplex PCR; TCRdb's copy has only in-frame clones and lacks some. The table records about 59,000 clones, roughly 88% of them present only once. The source material was peripheral blood, sampled in the third trimester of pregnancy. These receptors all stem from a female donor in good health, enrolled as a control in a pregnancy study. Both conserved end residues are part of each CDR3. A D gene is named only where the DNA matches it firmly. Rows may omit the clone size; those that give it use once, few, many or a size class.

d_call j_call v_call clone_size cdr3_nt cdr3_aa
NA TRBJ2-1 TRBV27 NA TGTGCCAGCAGTTTCCGCTCCTACAATGAGCAGTTCTTC CASSFRSYNEQFF
NA TRBJ1-1 TRBV28 NA TGTGCCAGCACCTTATCAGGGTTTGGTGGCACTGAAGCTTTCTTT CASTLSGFGGTEAFF
NA TRBJ2-2 TRBV7-2 NA TGTGCCAGCAGCTTAGCGGGGGGGCAGACGAGAACCGGGGAGCTGTTTTTT CASSLAGGQTRTGELFF
NA TRBJ1-1 TRBV19 NA TGTGCCAGTAGTATTCCCCGGGGGGGCCGAGTCGCTTTCTTT CASSIPRGGRVAFF
NA TRBJ2-3 TRBV2 NA TGTGCCAGCAGTGGCTGGGTTGCGGACACAGATACGCAGTATTTT CASSGWVADTDTQYF
NA TRBJ2-7 TRBV2 NA TGTGCCAGCGCCGATGGGCCTATTGCCAACGAGCAGTACTTC CASADGPIANEQYF
NA TRBJ2-7 TRBV6-6 NA TGTGCCAGCAGCAGCGGACAGATTTCCTACGAGCAGTACTTC CASSSGQISYEQYF
TRBD2 TRBJ2-5 TRBV7-2 NA TGTGCCAGCAGCTCCGGACTAGCGGGGCTCTGGGGGGAGACCCAGTACTTC CASSSGLAGLWGETQYF
NA TRBJ2-7 TRBV5-5 NA TGTGCCAGCAGCTTGGACAGGACCTACGAGCAGTACTTC CASSLDRTYEQYF
NA TRBJ1-3 TRBV11-3 NA TGTGCCAGCAGCTTCGTTCCGTTCCCTGGAAACACCATATATTTT CASSFVPFPGNTIYF
NA TRBJ1-2 TRBV6-6 NA TGTGCCAGCAGTTACTATGACAGAACAAGCTACACCTTC CASSYYDRTSYTF
NA TRBJ1-2 TRBV19 NA TGTGCCACGAGCCCTTCATCGGGGGACCCGAGGTATGGCTACACCTTC CATSPSSGDPRYGYTF
TRBD1 TRBJ1-2 TRBV7-2 once TGTGCCAGCAGCTTGGGACAGCCCCCTAACTATGGCTACACCTTC CASSLGQPPNYGYTF
NA TRBJ1-1 TRBV19 NA TGTGCCAGTAGTTACGGGGGAGGCACTGAAGCTTTCTTT CASSYGGGTEAFF
NA TRBJ2-3 TRBV19 NA TGTGCCAGTAGTATAAGACTAACTAGCACAGATACGCAGTATTTT CASSIRLTSTDTQYF
TRBD1 TRBJ1-5 TRBV25-1 NA TGTGCCAGCAGTGAGACAGGGATCAATCAGCCCCAGCATTTT CASSETGINQPQHF
TRBD1 TRBJ2-5 TRBV7-9 NA TGTGCCAGCAGCCTACTGACAGGGGGTGAGGAGACCCAGTACTTC CASSLLTGGEETQYF
NA TRBJ1-2 TRBV18 once TGTGCCAGCTCACCGATGAGCTATGGCTACACCTTC CASSPMSYGYTF
NA TRBJ1-5 TRBV7-8 NA TGTGCCAGCAGCTTATTTGGGACATCGATGAATCAGCCCCAGCATTTT CASSLFGTSMNQPQHF
NA TRBJ1-2 TRBV5-4 NA TGTGCCAGCAGCCTTAGTCCAGGGTCCGGCTACACCTTC CASSLSPGSGYTF
NA TRBJ1-3 TRBV30 NA TGTGCCTGGAGTGTTCGAGGAGGGCTAAGAGGAAACACCATATATTTT CAWSVRGGLRGNTIYF
NA TRBJ1-1 TRBV19 NA TGTGCCAGTAGTATCACAGGGTACACTGAAGCTTTCTTT CASSITGYTEAFF
NA TRBJ1-1 TRBV15 NA TGTGCCACCAGCAGGGAAACAGGATTCACTGAAGCTTTCTTT CATSRETGFTEAFF
TRBD1 TRBJ1-3 TRBV7-2 NA TGTGCCAGCAGCTCAACCCGCCAGGGGGGCCTTGGAAACACCATATATTTT CASSSTRQGGLGNTIYF
TRBD1 TRBJ1-1 TRBV19 NA TGTGCCAGTAGTATACCGGACAGGGGATTTACTGAAGCTTTCTTT CASSIPDRGFTEAFF
NA TRBJ1-2 TRBV10-3 NA TGTGCCATACCCGGGGGTCTAGACTATGGCTACACCTTC CAIPGGLDYGYTF
TRBD1 TRBJ1-1 TRBV7-8 NA TGTGCCAGCAGCTTACCAACAGGGGTAGGGAACACTGAAGCTTTCTTT CASSLPTGVGNTEAFF
TRBD2 TRBJ2-1 TRBV15 once TGTGCCACCAGCAGTATTAGCGGGGGGGCCTACAATGAGCAGTTCTTC CATSSISGGAYNEQFF
TRBD2 TRBJ2-7 TRBV15 NA TGTGCCACCAGCAGAGATCCGGCGGGAGTCCCCTACGAGCAGTACTTC CATSRDPAGVPYEQYF
NA TRBJ1-2 TRBV27 NA TGTGCCAGCAGAGGACAGATCAACTATGGCTACACCTTC CASRGQINYGYTF
NA TRBJ1-3 TRBV30 NA TGTGCCTGGAGTGTATTCCCCGGTCCAGGGCACACCATATATTTT CAWSVFPGPGHTIYF
TRBD1 TRBJ2-2 TRBV10-1 NA TGCGCCAGCAGACAGGGGGAGACGGGGGAGCTGTTTTTT CASRQGETGELFF
TRBD1 TRBJ1-6 TRBV25-1 NA TGTGCCAGCACCCCAGGGTCGGACAGGGGTTCACCCCTCCACTTT CASTPGSDRGSPLHF
NA TRBJ1-2 TRBV2 NA TGTGCCAGCAGTGAACTCAGGGTAGAGTATGGCTACACCTTC CASSELRVEYGYTF
NA TRBJ2-7 TRBV6-5 NA TGTGCCGGCAGTTTCCGAGGGACACCAAGCACCTACGAGCAGTACTTC CAGSFRGTPSTYEQYF
NA TRBJ2-3 TRBV11-2 NA TGTGCCAGCAGCTTAGACCCTCGGGGTACAGATACGCAGTATTTT CASSLDPRGTDTQYF
NA TRBJ1-4 TRBV30 few TGTGCCTGGAGTGTAGGGGGGGCAACTAATGAAAAACTGTTTTTT CAWSVGGATNEKLFF
TRBD1 TRBJ2-5 TRBV19 NA TGTGCCAGTAGTGGACAGGGGCAAGAGACCCAGTACTTC CASSGQGQETQYF
NA TRBJ2-7 TRBV7-9 NA TGTGCCAGCAGCTTTTCGAGCGTCCCCTACGAGCAGTACTTC CASSFSSVPYEQYF
NA TRBJ1-2 TRBV7-9 NA TGTGCCACCGGAAGGGGGAACTATGGCTACACCTTC CATGRGNYGYTF
TRBD1 TRBJ1-2 TRBV9 NA TGTGCCAGCAGCGTAGCTGGGACAGGGGGATACGGCTACACCTTC CASSVAGTGGYGYTF
TRBD2 TRBJ2-1 TRBV14 NA TGTGCCAGCAGCCTCGAGACTAGCCTCCCCCAGTTCTTC CASSLETSLPQFF
NA TRBJ2-5 TRBV13 NA TGTGCCAGCAGCTTACTAGCCCCGGGCGAAGAGACCCAGTACTTC CASSLLAPGEETQYF
TRBD2 TRBJ2-1 TRBV9 NA TGTGCCAGCAGCGTAGAAGCGGGGGTGGGGGGGGAGCAGTTCTTC CASSVEAGVGGEQFF
NA TRBJ2-2 TRBV9 NA TGTGCCAGCAGCGCCAAGACCGCGGTTAGGGGCACCGGGGAGCTGTTTTTT CASSAKTAVRGTGELFF